This T cell receptor (beta chain) was profiled in a study of T cell repertoires in ileal Crohn's disease. This CDR3 has 11 residues. In germline, CDR1 is DFQATT, CDR2 SNEGSKA (reference sequence). Trimming took off 3 bases at V and 2 bases at J, with 5 bases between the two ends. This clone has more than one count but fewer than ten. Repertoires were generated with immunoSEQ multiplex PCR, while TCRdb's copy carries only in-frame clones and drops some. Found here are roughly 4,800 clones, roughly 81% of them singletons; the top ten hold 5.5% to 7.5%. The gene calls are TRBV20-1 and TRBJ2-7; D is possibly TRBD1 (5 bases). Sequenced: ileal tissue. This clonotype was sampled from an adult with Crohn's disease. The CDR3: CSARDTYEQYF. The CDR3 DNA reads as TGCAGTGCTAGGGACACCTACGAGCAGTACTTC.